This TCR beta chain was sequenced in a study of cytomegalovirus exposure and HLA in healthy donors. This clone has more than one count but fewer than ten. PCR amplification relied on 60 Vbeta primers (plus 13 Jbeta primers). Here immunoSEQ multiplex PCR was the method, and the copy in TCRdb shows in-frame clones only, minus some. This sample has tens of thousands of clones; approximately 77% occur once, and the top ten carry 11%. This clonotype was obtained from a woman in her forties in good health and CMV-seropositive. Sequencing was performed on PBMCs.

The CDR3 spells CASSQDIQDRGTAFF. CDR3 sequence (DNA): TGCGCCAGCAGCCAAGATATCCAGGACAGGGGAACGGCTTTCTTT. V and J are TRBV4-3 and TRBJ1-1; TRBD1 matches 9 bases. Losses at the gene ends were 0 bases for V and 11 bases for J; bases not matched to a gene: 10. This CDR3 contains 15 residues. Germline V gene lookup returns CDR1 LGHNA and CDR2 YSLEER.